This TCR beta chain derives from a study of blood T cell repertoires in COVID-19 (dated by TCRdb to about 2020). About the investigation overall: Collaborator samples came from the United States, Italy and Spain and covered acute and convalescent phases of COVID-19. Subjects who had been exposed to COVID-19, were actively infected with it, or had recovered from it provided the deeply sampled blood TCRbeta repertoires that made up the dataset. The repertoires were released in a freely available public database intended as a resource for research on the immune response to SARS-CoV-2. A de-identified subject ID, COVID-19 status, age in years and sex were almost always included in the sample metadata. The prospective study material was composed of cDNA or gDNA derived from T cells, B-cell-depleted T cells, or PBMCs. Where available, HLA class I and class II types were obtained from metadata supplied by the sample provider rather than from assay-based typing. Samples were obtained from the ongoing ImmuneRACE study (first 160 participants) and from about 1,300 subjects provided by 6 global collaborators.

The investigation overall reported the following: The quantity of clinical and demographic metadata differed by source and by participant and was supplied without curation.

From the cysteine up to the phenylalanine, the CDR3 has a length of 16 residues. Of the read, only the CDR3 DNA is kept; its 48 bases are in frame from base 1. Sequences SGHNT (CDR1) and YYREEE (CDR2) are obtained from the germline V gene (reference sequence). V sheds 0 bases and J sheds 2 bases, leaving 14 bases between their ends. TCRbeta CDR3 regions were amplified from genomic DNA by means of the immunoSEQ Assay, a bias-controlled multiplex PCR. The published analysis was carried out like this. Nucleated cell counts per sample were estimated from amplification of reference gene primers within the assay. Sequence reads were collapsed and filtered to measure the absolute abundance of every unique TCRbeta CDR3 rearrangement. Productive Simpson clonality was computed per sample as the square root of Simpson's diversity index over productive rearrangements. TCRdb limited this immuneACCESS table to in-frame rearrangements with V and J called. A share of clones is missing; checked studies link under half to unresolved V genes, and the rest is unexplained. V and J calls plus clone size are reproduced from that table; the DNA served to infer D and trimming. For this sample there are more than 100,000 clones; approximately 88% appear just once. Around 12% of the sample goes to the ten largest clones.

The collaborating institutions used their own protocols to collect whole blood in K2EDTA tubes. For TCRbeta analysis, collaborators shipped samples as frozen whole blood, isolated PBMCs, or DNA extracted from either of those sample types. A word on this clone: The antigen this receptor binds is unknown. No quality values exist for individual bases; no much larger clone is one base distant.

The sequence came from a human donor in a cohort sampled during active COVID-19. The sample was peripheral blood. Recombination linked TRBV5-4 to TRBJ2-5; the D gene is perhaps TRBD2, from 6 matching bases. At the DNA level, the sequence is TGTGCCAGCAGCTTGGTGGGGGGAGGTGAGCAAGAGACCCAGTACTTC. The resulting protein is CASSLVGGGEQETQYF. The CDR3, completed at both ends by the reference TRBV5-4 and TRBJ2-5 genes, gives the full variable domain ETGVTQSPTHLIKTRGQQVTLRCSSQSGHNTVSWYQQALGQGPQFIFQYYREEENGRGNFPPRFSGLQFPNYSSELNVNALELDDSALYLCASSLVGGGEQETQYFGPGTRLLVL.